The T cell receptor beta chain under discussion was sequenced for a study of blood T cells in healthy people across ages. With regard to this clonotype: Its matching antigen is unknown.

This CDR3 has 15 amino acids. V was trimmed by 4 bases and J by 0 bases, leaving 12 bases between them. Germline-derived CDR1 and CDR2 are LGHDT and YNNKEL (reference sequence). The study's findings and limits: More naive CD4+ cells and higher diversity were found in long-lived than in aged donors.

A sample-barcoded 5' primer and a J-beta primer mix were used in a second PCR of about 7 to 11 cycles. A single record per CDR3 protein comes from TCRdb applying MiXCR to the 5' RACE reads. The table records hundreds of thousands of distinct CDR3 sequences, less than 35% of them present only once. This clonotype was obtained from a woman older than 75 in good health. The chain links TRBV3-1 to TRBJ1-1; D is ambiguous. The specimen was blood. CDR3 region: CASSPRPELNTEAFF. The CDR3 DNA sequence: TGTGCCAGCAGCCCGCGCCCGGAGTTGAACACTGAAGCTTTCTTT.